This TCR beta chain is drawn from a study of cytomegalovirus exposure and HLA in healthy donors. The data were produced by immunoSEQ multiplex PCR, yet TCRdb's version contains in-frame clones alone and is incomplete. The sample consists of some 320,000 clones, about 90% of them appearing once. This CDR3 is 11 amino acids long. CDR1 and CDR2 (germline): KGHSH, LQKENI. Trimming cost V 3 bases and J 5 bases, with 5 bases left between them. The sample was PBMCs. The V call is TRBV18, the J call TRBJ2-7; D is unresolved. The receptor's source is a woman in her 30s in good health and CMV-seropositive. CDR3 DNA: TGTGCCAGCTCACCCCGGGACGAGCAGTACTTC. As protein: CASSPRDEQYF.